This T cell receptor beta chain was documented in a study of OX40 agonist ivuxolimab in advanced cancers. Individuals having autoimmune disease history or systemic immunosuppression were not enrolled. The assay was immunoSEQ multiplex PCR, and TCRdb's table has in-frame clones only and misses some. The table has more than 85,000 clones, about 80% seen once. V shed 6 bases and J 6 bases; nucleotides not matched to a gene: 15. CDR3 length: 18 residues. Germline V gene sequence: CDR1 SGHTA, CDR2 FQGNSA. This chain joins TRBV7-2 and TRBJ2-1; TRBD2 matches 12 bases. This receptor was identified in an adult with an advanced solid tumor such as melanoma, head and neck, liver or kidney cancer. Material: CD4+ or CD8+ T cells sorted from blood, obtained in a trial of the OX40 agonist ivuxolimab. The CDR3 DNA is TGTGCCAGCAGTTCATTAGTCCCTAGCGGGAGGGGGGCCAATGAGCAGTTCTTC. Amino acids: CASSSLVPSGRGANEQFF.